This T cell receptor (beta chain) was observed in a study of blood T cell repertoires in COVID-19. The germline gives CDR1 SGHDT, CDR2 YYEEEE. This CDR3 spans 15 amino acids. V lost 4 bases, J lost 4 bases, and 7 bases stayed unmatched. Generated by immunoSEQ multiplex PCR, the TCRdb table keeps only in-frame clones and is missing some. The sample contains about 340,000 clones, under 95% of which appear only once. Sequencing was performed on PBMCs or T cells enriched from blood (not recorded which). The receptor was isolated from a young woman who had recovered from COVID-19. The V call is TRBV5-6, the J call TRBJ2-1; TRBD1 aligns across 8 bases. CDR3 sequence reads: CASSPGQGWYNEQFF. The CDR3 nucleotides read TGTGCCAGCAGCCCCGGACAGGGTTGGTACAATGAGCAGTTCTTC.